Described below is a single T cell receptor beta chain sequence and its context. What antigen it recognizes has not been identified. Per-nucleotide qualities are absent, and no much larger clonotype sits a single base away. The data belong to a study of long-term antiretroviral therapy in people with HIV (dated by TCRdb to between 2020 and 2023). Background for the entire study: The earliest samples were collected about a decade before the 2015 WHO recommendation for immediate ART, when ART was typically delayed until CD4 counts fell. Whether ART initiation and durable HIV suppression were associated with changes in peripheral blood TRB repertoire composition and diversity was tested in a retrospective serial study. From over 25 adults with confirmed HIV infection, the cohort provided 150 to 200 cryopreserved PBMC samples, gathered serially across a mean of about 6 years (range 1-12). Of the roughly 30 participants with HIV, about twelve were female. No cross-contamination during QIAcube processing was shown when test extractions of a monoclonal T-cell line were performed alongside roughly 30 polyclonal samples.

Results and caveats for the whole study, not just this receptor: The samples were dated from about 2003 to 2018, and the ART regimens that were used may be less effective than current ART regimens. Limited PBMC availability meant only the TCR beta chain was sequenced, without alpha chain pairing. Because pre-ART samples had limited cell numbers, profiling was done on unsorted PBMC rather than on sorted CD4+ and CD8+ T cells. Expanded TRB clones identified before ART initiation dominated the repertoire at all time points, although this dominance fluctuated and declined in many PLHIV after ART. HIV repertoires had narrower CDR3 length ranges than controls, and the network structure suggested an antigen-experienced repertoire that shifted only slightly toward naive after ART. Starting ART was linked to a significant rise in TRB diversity, yet even after long-term ART the diversity remained significantly lower than in transplant donor controls. Inferences about post-ART repertoire changes were limited because no data were available on ART adherence, viral resistance or therapy changes.

The immunoSEQ hsTCRB v3.0 assay was used at survey level resolution to sequence the TRB variable region. The target sequencing depth for TRB was about 35,000-50,000 T-cell genomes per sample. TRB libraries were pooled and sequenced on an Illumina MiSeq using a v3 150-cycle kit. The published analysis was carried out like this. Analysis of repertoires was carried out in R inside a reproducible Nextflow workflow spanning QC, data transformation and analysis. Custom analyses were implemented in LymphoSeq2, an R package for AIRR-Seq data exploration. A handful of samples yielding fewer than 5000 total TRB sequences were excluded, leaving approximately 200 analyzed HIV repertoires. Among the 180 to 200 retained HIV repertoires, 55 to 60 were collected before ART initiation and roughly 130 after ART initiation. Repertoires were downsampled to 5000 TRB nucleotide sequences, and summary statistics were averaged over 100 downsampling iterations. The analysis kept only TRB sequences whose CDR3 regions were at least seven amino acids long. Diversity was assessed using a clonality score derived from Shannon entropy and using the Gini coefficient. In the repertoire networks, any two of the top 5000 CDR3 amino acid sequences were connected whenever the two sequences differed by an edit distance of one. Antigen specificity groups and MHC restriction were predicted for TRB CDR3 amino acid sequences with GLIPH2. To flag known associations with CMV, EBV, HIV or tissue antigens, CDR3 amino acid sequences were compared against VDJdb and McPAS-TCR. Pre-ART, post-ART and control groups were compared with Wilcoxon signed-rank tests and Holm-Bonferroni correction. This is the immuneACCESS table as TCRdb keeps it, with only in-frame sequences that have V and J called. A part of the clones is gone; compared with another copy, unresolved V genes explain less than half, and the rest is unexplained. Clone size and V and J calls were adopted from that table, with D and trimming inferred from the DNA. A total of around 20,000 clones appear in this sample, approximately 80% of them only once. Clones ranked in the top ten supply about 9.3% of the sample.

V lost 7 bases and J lost 1 base; the stretch between them is 7 bases long. From its cysteine to its phenylalanine, the CDR3 spans 12 amino acids. The kept DNA is CDR3 alone, 36 bases in frame from the first base. Based on the germline V gene, the CDR1 and CDR2 sequences are MNHEY and SVGAGI. Inclusion was restricted to participants for whom at least one PBMC sample before ART initiation and at least two post-ART samples were available. Treatment was received in the United States of America by all participants with HIV. Before DNA extraction, cryopreserved samples containing about 1-10 million PBMC were thawed and washed. At the time of the earliest PBMC sample, participants with HIV were aged between roughly 20 and 54 years. PBMC samples were contributed by each participant from 1-4 timepoints before ART initiation and 2-8 timepoints after ART initiation, with a median of 7 samples. Serial HIV viral load, CD4+ T-cell count, ART history and demographic data were obtained for every participant. Genomic DNA was extracted from unsorted PBMC with a Qiagen kit on a QIAcube, with processing performed in batches of 12 samples.

The sequence was obtained from a man aged 18 to 35 with HIV. The rearranged segments are TRBV6-5 and TRBJ1-1, with the D segment identity uncertain. Source: unsorted PBMCs, taken 0.5 years before starting antiretroviral therapy. The encoded CDR3 is CASTTGNTEAFF. The DNA sequence is as follows: TGTGCCAGCACCACCGGGAACACTGAAGCTTTCTTT.